This T cell receptor (beta chain) was captured in a study of control samples from healthy donors and cancer patients. Data came from immunoSEQ multiplex PCR; TCRdb stores just in-frame clones and leaves some out. The table lists roughly 55,000 clones, 90% to 97% of them singletons. Trimming took 4 bases from V and 2 from J, leaving 17 bases between them. The germline V gene has CDR1 SQVTM and CDR2 ANQGSEA. The CDR3 totals 16 residues. Sequences were obtained from blood. This receptor was taken from a woman under 30 in good health. J is TRBJ2-2 and V is TRBV29-1; perhaps TRBD2 as D (6 bases). The CDR3 DNA follows: TGCAGCGTTGGACCGGGGGTGGACGGTAACACCGGGGAGCTGTTTTTT. Translating gives CSVGPGVDGNTGELFF.